The 17 T cell receptor beta chains below all came from one sample that was sequenced in a study of T cell repertoires in cytomegalovirus infection. From the reads, TCRdb called clonotypes with MiXCR, one entry per CDR3 protein. The sample yields around 69,000 distinct CDR3 sequences, around 20% seen once. Their specific antigens are unknown. The sequencing here drew on CD8+ T cells from cultured PBMCs, taken from culture after CMV antigen stimulation. The receptor source for this set is a human donor in good health (CMV status not recorded). Some clones in this sample may be carry-over from other donors' samples.

The chain combines TRBV11-2 with TRBJ1-2; 8 bases are shared with TRBD1. The junction had 6 bases not matched to a gene; V was cut back by 5 bases and J by 4 bases. Germline V CDR1 and CDR2: SGHAT, FQNNGV. The CDR3 has 14 amino acids. The CDR3 DNA follows: TGTGCCAGCAGCCACGGACAGGGCGCCTATGGCTACACCTTC. It translates to CASSHGQGAYGYTF.

This CDR3 reads CASSPFRTAGELFF. CDR3 DNA: TGTGCCAGCAGCCCCTTCCGGACAGCCGGGGAGCTGTTTTTT. The chain recombines TRBV27 with TRBJ2-2; D perhaps matches TRBD1 (6 bases). CDR3 length: 14 residues. Germline V gene data show CDR1 as MNHEY and CDR2 as SMNVEV (reference sequence). V lost 6 bases to trimming and J lost 6 bases, with 14 bases between them.

V usage is TRBV19 and J usage is TRBJ2-2, with D hard to call. The germline gives CDR1 LNHDA, CDR2 SQIVND (reference sequence). This CDR3 has 12 residues. Deletions cut 5 bases from V and 3 bases from J, with 4 bases between. As DNA, the CDR3 is TGTGCCAGTAGTGGCGACACCGGGGAGCTGTTTTTT. Protein sequence: CASSGDTGELFF.

This clonotype appeared a few times. J is TRBJ2-1 and V is TRBV7-3; the match to TRBD2 covers 11 bases. The V gene's germline CDR1 is SGHTA and CDR2 FQGTGA. J was trimmed by 8 bases and V by 5 bases; bases with no gene match: 8. The CDR3 is 15 amino acids. CDR3 in DNA: TGTGCCAGCAGCCCGCGACTAGCGGGGATCGATGAGCAGTTCTTC. Protein: CASSPRLAGIDEQFF.

This clonotype occurred a few times. The V call is TRBV6-2 or TRBV6-3, the J call TRBJ2-1; 8 bases map to TRBD2. Trimming at V came to 4 bases and at J to 3 bases, leaving 2 bases not matched to a gene. The CDR3 is made up of 14 amino acids. Germline loops: CDR1 MNHEY, CDR2 SVGEGT. CDR3 nucleotide sequence: TGTGCCAGCAGTTTTAGCGGGGACTACAATGAGCAGTTCTTC. It yields the protein CASSFSGDYNEQFF.

This clonotype was counted only a few times. V usage is TRBV7-9 and J usage is TRBJ1-1; D unresolved. This CDR3 has 12 amino acids. Trimming shortened V by 6 bases and J by 5 bases, and 10 bases separated the two germline ends. The germline V gene encodes CDR1 SEHNR and CDR2 FQNEAQ (reference sequence). The CDR3 loop reads CASREVGTEAFF. In DNA, the CDR3 is TGTGCCAGCAGAGAGGTTGGTACTGAAGCTTTCTTT.

V gene TRBV12-3 or TRBV12-4 combines with J gene TRBJ2-7, with D hard to call. CDR3 length equals 12 residues. V lost 2 bases, J lost 5 bases, and 7 bases lay in between. CDR3 in amino acids: CASSLHGNEQYF. In nucleotides, the CDR3 is TGTGCCAGCAGTTTACACGGAAACGAGCAGTACTTC.

This clonotype was recorded a few times. The chain has TRBV27 and TRBJ1-2, with TRBD1 as a possible D gene (6 bases). CDR3 length: 13 residues. Germline CDR1 is MNHEY and CDR2 is SMNVEV (reference sequence). The V end was cut by 2 bases, the J end by 8 bases, with 12 bases between. DNA for the CDR3: TGTGCCAGCAGTTTAGTAGGGGGATTGGGCTACACCTTC. This translates into CASSLVGGLGYTF.

This clonotype showed up just a few times. The rearrangement uses TRBV4-1 and TRBJ1-5, with TRBD1 identical over 7 bases. The CDR3 contains 14 residues. The germline V gene encodes CDR1 MGHRA and CDR2 YSYEKL. Germline trimming cut 0 bases from V and 6 bases from J; bases unmatched to any gene: 2. The CDR3 reads CASSQETGPQPQHF. CDR3 sequence (DNA): TGCGCCAGCAGCCAAGAGACAGGGCCTCAGCCCCAGCATTTT.

V is TRBV27 and J is TRBJ2-7; maybe TRBD1 (6 bases). This CDR3 contains 17 residues. CDR1 is MNHEY, CDR2 SMNVEV, per germline (reference sequence). V dropped 6 bases and J dropped 1 base, with 22 bases sitting between them. In DNA form, the CDR3 reads TGTGCCAGCAGGCCAGATTCGACAGGACTGACATCCTACGAGCAGTACTTC. It specifies CASRPDSTGLTSYEQYF.

CDR3 sequence reads: CASSELSPAFF. The DNA for the CDR3 is TGTGCCAGCAGTGAACTATCGCCGGCTTTCTTT. V usage is TRBV2 and J usage is TRBJ1-1; no firm D call. The V gene's germline CDR1 is SNHLY and CDR2 FYNNEI. With 2 bases removed from V and 11 bases from J, the gap between germline ends came to 9 bases. The CDR3 covers 11 residues.

This clonotype was picked up a small number of times. The chain uses TRBV6-6 and TRBJ2-3; 7 bases match TRBD1. The CDR3 spans 15 residues. CDR1 MNHNY and CDR2 SVGAGI come from the germline V gene (reference sequence). Trimming removed 6 bases from V and 7 bases from J; junction bases left unmatched: 13. The DNA for the CDR3 is TGTGCCAGCAGAGATCGACAGGGCCCGGTCTATACGCAGTATTTT. This encodes CASRDRQGPVYTQYF.

By its share, this clonotype is medium-sized (0.01 to 0.1%). The rearrangement links TRBV4-1 to TRBJ2-2; 8 bases map to TRBD1. In germline, CDR1 is MGHRA, CDR2 YSYEKL. Trimming took 0 bases from V and 7 from J; bases not matched to a gene: 10. The CDR3 runs to 17 residues. DNA of the CDR3: TGCGCCAGCAGCCAAGAGGGCGGGCAGGGGGCCGGCGGGGAGCTGTTTTTT. Translation gives CASSQEGGQGAGGELFF.

J is TRBJ1-4 and V is TRBV12-3 or TRBV12-4; 9 bases line up with TRBD1. J was trimmed by 0 bases and V by 5 bases; bases with no gene match: 1. The CDR3 has 15 residues. The CDR3 protein is CASSGQGPTNEKLFF. CDR3 bases: TGTGCCAGCAGTGGACAGGGGCCAACTAATGAAAAACTGTTTTTT.

Only a few counts were recorded for this clonotype. This chain joins TRBV6-8 and TRBJ2-3; D perhaps matches TRBD2 (6 bases). This CDR3 has 14 amino acids. From germline, CDR1 is MNHGY and CDR2 SAAAGT. V was clipped by 7 bases and J by 0 bases, with 11 bases between them. CDR3 DNA: TGTGCCAGCAAAGCCGGGACTAGCACAGATACGCAGTATTTT. Translation: CASKAGTSTDTQYF.

This clonotype was seen a few times. The chain uses TRBV11-3 and TRBJ1-2; no definite D call. The V gene lost 4 bases and the J gene lost 5 bases, with 8 bases spanning the gap. The germline V gene encodes CDR1 SGHNT and CDR2 YENEEA. This CDR3 spans 12 amino acids. This CDR3 is CASSSSLYGYTF. CDR3 in DNA: TGTGCCAGCAGCTCAAGCTTGTATGGCTACACCTTC.

This clonotype showed up many times. This chain connects TRBV29-1 to TRBJ1-2; D unresolved. Trimming pared 4 bases from V and 4 bases from J, leaving 7 bases between. CDR3 size: 11 residues. Germline V gene data show CDR1 as SQVTM and CDR2 as ANQGSEA. The DNA of the CDR3 is TGCAGCGTTGGGACGTTCTATGGCTACACCTTC. Translated, it gives CSVGTFYGYTF.